Listed below are T cell receptor beta chains from one sample, sequenced in a study of cytomegalovirus exposure and HLA in healthy donors. The repertoire was sequenced with immunoSEQ multiplex PCR; TCRdb's copy has only in-frame clones and lacks some. The repertoire holds some 290,000 clones, with roughly 88% as singletons. What was sequenced was PBMCs. These receptors all come from a man under 40 in good health and CMV-seronegative. Each CDR3 is given with its conserved first and last residue. Fields, in order: J gene, clone size, D gene, V gene, CDR3 protein, CDR3 DNA. A D gene is named only where the DNA matches it firmly. A clone size is listed for some rows: how often the clone was seen (once, few, many), or a class if it is expanded.

J gene: TRBJ1-1
clone size: NA
D gene: TRBD1
V gene: TRBV27
CDR3 protein: CASSPYRGLNTEAFF
CDR3 DNA: TGTGCCAGCAGTCCCTACAGGGGACTGAACACTGAAGCTTTCTTT

J gene: TRBJ1-1
clone size: NA
D gene: TRBD1
V gene: TRBV19
CDR3 protein: CATRQGPNTEAFF
CDR3 DNA: TGTGCCACCAGACAGGGCCCGAACACTGAAGCTTTCTTT

J gene: TRBJ2-5
clone size: NA
D gene: NA
V gene: TRBV25-1
CDR3 protein: CASSEYGYQETQYF
CDR3 DNA: TGTGCCAGCAGTGAATATGGCTACCAAGAGACCCAGTACTTC

J gene: TRBJ2-1
clone size: NA
D gene: TRBD1
V gene: TRBV5-6
CDR3 protein: CASSLLSGQVYNEQFF
CDR3 DNA: TGTGCCAGCAGCTTGTTGTCAGGACAGGTCTACAATGAGCAGTTCTTC

J gene: TRBJ2-5
clone size: NA
D gene: TRBD1
V gene: TRBV13
CDR3 protein: CASSSRRDSQETQYF
CDR3 DNA: TGTGCCAGCAGCTCCCGCCGGGACAGCCAAGAGACCCAGTACTTC

J gene: TRBJ2-1
clone size: NA
D gene: TRBD2
V gene: TRBV2
CDR3 protein: CASSASGGSYNEQFF
CDR3 DNA: TGTGCCAGCAGTGCTAGCGGGGGTTCCTACAATGAGCAGTTCTTC

J gene: TRBJ2-7
clone size: once
D gene: NA
V gene: TRBV6-5
CDR3 protein: CASSYDGDSYEQYF
CDR3 DNA: TGTGCCAGCAGTTATGACGGGGATTCCTACGAGCAGTACTTC

J gene: TRBJ2-7
clone size: NA
D gene: TRBD1
V gene: TRBV19
CDR3 protein: CASTDRGSYEQYF
CDR3 DNA: TGTGCCAGTACGGACAGGGGCTCCTACGAGCAGTACTTC

J gene: TRBJ2-1
clone size: once
D gene: TRBD2
V gene: TRBV7-2
CDR3 protein: CASSPGLAGGHEQFF
CDR3 DNA: TGTGCCAGCAGCCCGGGACTAGCGGGGGGCCATGAGCAGTTCTTC

J gene: TRBJ2-3
clone size: NA
D gene: TRBD2
V gene: TRBV4-3
CDR3 protein: CASSQEEFGSGGSTDTQYF
CDR3 DNA: TGCGCCAGCAGCCAAGAGGAATTCGGGAGCGGGGGAAGCACAGATACGCAGTATTTT

J gene: TRBJ1-3
clone size: NA
D gene: NA
V gene: TRBV5-8
CDR3 protein: CASSFRGGGNTIYF
CDR3 DNA: TGTGCCAGCAGCTTCAGAGGGGGTGGAAACACCATATATTTT

J gene: TRBJ2-3
clone size: NA
D gene: NA
V gene: TRBV18
CDR3 protein: CASSRGASTVTQYF
CDR3 DNA: TGTGCCAGCTCGCGGGGAGCTAGCACAGTTACGCAGTATTTT

J gene: TRBJ1-1
clone size: NA
D gene: NA
V gene: TRBV14
CDR3 protein: CASSRLIHSNTEAFF
CDR3 DNA: TGTGCCAGCAGTCGCCTTATTCACAGCAACACTGAAGCTTTCTTT

J gene: TRBJ1-2
clone size: NA
D gene: NA
V gene: TRBV5-5
CDR3 protein: CASSFTGDQRYGYTF
CDR3 DNA: TGTGCCAGCAGCTTCACGGGAGACCAGCGGTATGGCTACACCTTC

J gene: TRBJ1-2
clone size: NA
D gene: NA
V gene: TRBV29-1
CDR3 protein: CSVGGSNYGYTF
CDR3 DNA: TGCAGCGTTGGGGGCAGTAACTATGGCTACACCTTC

J gene: TRBJ1-1
clone size: NA
D gene: NA
V gene: TRBV7-2
CDR3 protein: CASSLSTGNTEAFF
CDR3 DNA: TGTGCCAGCAGCTTAAGTACAGGAAACACTGAAGCTTTCTTT

J gene: TRBJ2-1
clone size: NA
D gene: TRBD2
V gene: TRBV11-3
CDR3 protein: CASSSPTSGYNEQFF
CDR3 DNA: TGTGCCAGCAGCTCCCCGACTAGCGGGTACAATGAGCAGTTCTTC

J gene: TRBJ1-2
clone size: NA
D gene: TRBD1
V gene: TRBV10-3
CDR3 protein: CAISPGTGGGYTF
CDR3 DNA: TGTGCCATCAGTCCCGGGACAGGGGGTGGCTACACCTTC

J gene: TRBJ2-1
clone size: NA
D gene: TRBD2
V gene: TRBV7-9
CDR3 protein: CASSTPSGGLRNEQFF
CDR3 DNA: TGTGCCAGCAGCACTCCTAGCGGGGGGTTACGGAATGAGCAGTTCTTC

J gene: TRBJ1-3
clone size: NA
D gene: TRBD1
V gene: TRBV13
CDR3 protein: CASSRGDRNSGNTIYF
CDR3 DNA: TGTGCCAGCAGCCGCGGGGACAGGAACTCTGGAAACACCATATATTTT

J gene: TRBJ1-1
clone size: NA
D gene: NA
V gene: TRBV7-9
CDR3 protein: CASREGNTEAFF
CDR3 DNA: TGTGCCAGCAGGGAGGGGAACACTGAAGCTTTCTTT

J gene: TRBJ1-6
clone size: once
D gene: TRBD1
V gene: TRBV6-1
CDR3 protein: CASSEAGGAPLHF
CDR3 DNA: TGTGCCAGCAGTGAGGCAGGGGGTGCACCCCTCCACTTT

J gene: TRBJ2-7
clone size: once
D gene: NA
V gene: TRBV6-5
CDR3 protein: CASSYSGQRVDYEQYF
CDR3 DNA: TGTGCCAGCAGTTACTCTGGCCAGCGGGTTGACTACGAGCAGTACTTC

J gene: TRBJ2-3
clone size: NA
D gene: NA
V gene: TRBV19
CDR3 protein: CASSPRTSTDTQYF
CDR3 DNA: TGTGCCAGTAGTCCCCGGACTAGCACAGATACGCAGTATTTT

J gene: TRBJ1-1
clone size: NA
D gene: NA
V gene: TRBV27
CDR3 protein: CASSPRGGGTEAFF
CDR3 DNA: TGTGCCAGCAGTCCCCGGGGAGGGGGGACTGAAGCTTTCTTT

J gene: TRBJ2-7
clone size: NA
D gene: TRBD2
V gene: TRBV7-9
CDR3 protein: CASSLSGLAGGTSYEQYF
CDR3 DNA: TGTGCCAGCAGCTTATCCGGACTAGCGGGGGGTACTTCCTACGAGCAGTACTTC

J gene: TRBJ1-2
clone size: NA
D gene: NA
V gene: TRBV5-4
CDR3 protein: CASREQAPNYGYTF
CDR3 DNA: TGTGCCAGCAGAGAGCAGGCACCTAACTATGGCTACACCTTC

J gene: TRBJ1-2
clone size: NA
D gene: TRBD1
V gene: TRBV29-1
CDR3 protein: CSVGGTVSHYGYTF
CDR3 DNA: TGCAGCGTTGGAGGGACAGTCTCTCACTATGGCTACACCTTC

J gene: TRBJ2-7
clone size: NA
D gene: NA
V gene: TRBV29-1
CDR3 protein: CSARNAGSPYEQYF
CDR3 DNA: TGCAGCGCTAGAAACGCGGGAAGCCCTTACGAGCAGTACTTC

J gene: TRBJ2-3
clone size: NA
D gene: TRBD2
V gene: TRBV9
CDR3 protein: CASSVAWGLVGVDTQYF
CDR3 DNA: TGTGCCAGCAGCGTAGCTTGGGGACTAGTTGGGGTAGATACGCAGTATTTT